The source of this T cell receptor (beta chain) is a study of T cells in localized non-small cell lung cancer. General study findings and limits: Among the top 100 tumor clones, a median roughly 57 appeared in adjacent lung.

Only in-frame clones appear in the TCRdb table, and some are missing; sequencing was by immunoSEQ multiplex PCR. This table has about 40,000 clones, approximately 81% appearing once. The CDR3 extends over 16 amino acids. Germline V gene lookup returns CDR1 LGHNA and CDR2 YNFKEQ. The V gene end was trimmed by 0 bases and the J gene end by 5 bases; junction bases not matched to a gene: 9. A word on this clone: Its antigen is unidentified.

The J gene is TRBJ2-5, the V gene TRBV4-2; 7 bases align to TRBD1. Sequenced material: peripheral blood mononuclear cells, taken before any cancer treatment. This TCR was recovered from a male donor aged 60 or older with stage II lung adenocarcinoma. The CDR3 reads CASSQDIAGGLETQYF. The CDR3 DNA follows: TGTGCCAGCAGCCAAGATATCGCAGGGGGTCTGGAGACCCAGTACTTC.